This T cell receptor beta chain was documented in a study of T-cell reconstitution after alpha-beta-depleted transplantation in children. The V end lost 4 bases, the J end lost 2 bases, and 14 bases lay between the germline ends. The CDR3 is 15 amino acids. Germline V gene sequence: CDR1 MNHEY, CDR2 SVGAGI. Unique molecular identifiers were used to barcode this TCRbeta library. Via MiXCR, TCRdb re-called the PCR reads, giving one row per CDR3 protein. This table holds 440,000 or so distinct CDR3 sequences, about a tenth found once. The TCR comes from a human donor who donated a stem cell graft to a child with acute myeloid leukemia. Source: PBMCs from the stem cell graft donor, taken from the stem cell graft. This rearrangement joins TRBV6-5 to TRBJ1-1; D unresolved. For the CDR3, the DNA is TGTGCCAGCAGTTTTGAGGGCCGGTCCAACACTGAAGCTTTCTTT. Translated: CASSFEGRSNTEAFF.